The rows below give T cell receptor beta chains drawn from one sample of a study of shared clonotypes between healthy human individuals. Libraries were prepared by immunoSEQ multiplex PCR; TCRdb keeps only in-frame clonotypes and omits some of them. The sample contains about 2.4 million clones, roughly 93% of which appear only once. The sequenced material came from naive CD4+ T cells from PBMCs. Receptors were obtained from a man younger than 35 in good health. Some clones in this sample may be carry-over from other donors' samples. Each CDR3 is given with its conserved first and last residue. The order of the fields is CDR3 protein, CDR3 DNA, clone size, V gene, J gene, D gene. D genes are given only for firm matches. Clone size is stated in some rows and not others, as once, few, many or a class when expanded.

CDR3aa: CASRSEGAGGYGYTF
CDR3nt: TGCGCCAGCAGGAGTGAGGGGGCTGGTGGCTATGGCTACACCTTC
abundance: -
v_gene: TRBV5-1
j_gene: TRBJ1-2
d_gene: TRBD1

CDR3aa: CASSLVVAPSGNEQFF
CDR3nt: TGCGCCAGCAGCTTGGTGGTAGCCCCCAGCGGAAATGAGCAGTTCTTC
abundance: -
v_gene: TRBV5-1
j_gene: TRBJ2-1
d_gene: -

CDR3aa: CASSLDLNLRAFF
CDR3nt: TGTGCCAGCAGCTTAGATCTTAACCTCCGGGCTTTCTTT
abundance: -
v_gene: TRBV11-2
j_gene: TRBJ1-1
d_gene: -

CDR3aa: CASSQGGTGRYWTEAFF
CDR3nt: TGCGCCAGCAGCCAAGGTGGCACCGGAAGGTATTGGACTGAAGCTTTCTTT
abundance: -
v_gene: TRBV4-3
j_gene: TRBJ1-1
d_gene: -

CDR3aa: CAWSRQGAPATQPQHF
CDR3nt: TGTGCCTGGAGTCGACAGGGGGCCCCGGCCACTCAGCCCCAGCATTTT
abundance: -
v_gene: TRBV30
j_gene: TRBJ1-5
d_gene: TRBD1

CDR3aa: CASSQDFSEQFF
CDR3nt: TGCGCCAGCAGCCAAGATTTTTCAGAGCAGTTCTTC
abundance: -
v_gene: TRBV4-1
j_gene: TRBJ2-1
d_gene: -

CDR3aa: CSVLDGNTGELFF
CDR3nt: TGCAGCGTATTGGACGGTAACACCGGGGAGCTGTTTTTT
abundance: -
v_gene: TRBV29-1
j_gene: TRBJ2-2
d_gene: -

CDR3aa: CASSEAGQGAAEAFF
CDR3nt: TGTGCCAGCAGTGAAGCGGGCCAGGGCGCGGCTGAAGCTTTCTTT
abundance: -
v_gene: TRBV2
j_gene: TRBJ1-1
d_gene: -

CDR3aa: CASSILAGPSYEQYF
CDR3nt: TGTGCCAGCAGCATACTAGCGGGCCCCTCCTACGAGCAGTACTTC
abundance: -
v_gene: TRBV5-4
j_gene: TRBJ2-7
d_gene: TRBD2

CDR3aa: CASSETGSYNEQFF
CDR3nt: TGTGCCAGCAGCGAGACAGGGAGCTACAATGAGCAGTTCTTC
abundance: -
v_gene: TRBV11-2
j_gene: TRBJ2-1
d_gene: TRBD1

CDR3aa: CASSYAAPAYEQYF
CDR3nt: TGTGCCAGCAGTTATGCGGCCCCGGCCTACGAGCAGTACTTC
abundance: -
v_gene: TRBV6-6
j_gene: TRBJ2-7
d_gene: -

CDR3aa: CASRGLAGGDREQFF
CDR3nt: TGTGCCAGCAGGGGACTAGCGGGAGGGGACAGGGAGCAGTTCTTC
abundance: -
v_gene: TRBV11-2
j_gene: TRBJ2-1
d_gene: TRBD2

CDR3aa: CAWSVGVSVSQPQHF
CDR3nt: TGTGCCTGGAGTGTAGGTGTTTCAGTCTCTCAGCCCCAGCATTTT
abundance: -
v_gene: TRBV30
j_gene: TRBJ1-5
d_gene: -

CDR3aa: CASSEQGYQPQHF
CDR3nt: TGTGCCAGCAGCGAACAGGGGTATCAGCCCCAGCATTTT
abundance: -
v_gene: TRBV28
j_gene: TRBJ1-5
d_gene: TRBD1

CDR3aa: CASSPVRRGAFF
CDR3nt: TGTGCCAGCAGCCCGGTTCGGCGGGGGGCTTTCTTT
abundance: -
v_gene: TRBV7-2
j_gene: TRBJ1-1
d_gene: -

CDR3aa: CASSDQGGGYNEQFF
CDR3nt: TGTGCCAGCAGTGACCAGGGTGGTGGATACAATGAGCAGTTCTTC
abundance: -
v_gene: TRBV2
j_gene: TRBJ2-1
d_gene: -

CDR3aa: CASSLVPLIPGLVDNEQFF
CDR3nt: TGTGCCAGCAGCTTAGTCCCTTTGATTCCGGGACTAGTAGACAATGAGCAGTTCTTC
abundance: -
v_gene: TRBV7-7
j_gene: TRBJ2-1
d_gene: TRBD2

CDR3aa: CASSLRGYEQYF
CDR3nt: TGTGCCAGCAGTTTACGGGGATACGAGCAGTACTTC
abundance: -
v_gene: TRBV28
j_gene: TRBJ2-7
d_gene: -

CDR3aa: CASSPSRLAGPADTQYF
CDR3nt: TGTGCCAGCAGCCCTTCGAGGCTAGCGGGACCGGCAGATACGCAGTATTTT
abundance: -
v_gene: TRBV28
j_gene: TRBJ2-3
d_gene: TRBD2

CDR3aa: CASSEAGDYFQETQYF
CDR3nt: TGTGCCAGCAGTGAAGCGGGGGACTACTTTCAAGAGACCCAGTACTTC
abundance: -
v_gene: TRBV6-1
j_gene: TRBJ2-5
d_gene: TRBD2

CDR3aa: CATKRGGATRGVFF
CDR3nt: TGTGCCACGAAACGGGGAGGGGCGACCCGCGGGGTGTTTTTT
abundance: -
v_gene: TRBV28
j_gene: TRBJ1-4
d_gene: -

CDR3aa: CASSTRTSGTSGQYF
CDR3nt: TGTGCCAGCAGCACCCGGACTAGCGGGACCTCGGGGCAGTACTTC
abundance: once
v_gene: TRBV11-1
j_gene: TRBJ2-7
d_gene: TRBD2

CDR3aa: CASSYPSEVGKNIQYF
CDR3nt: TGTGCCAGCAGTTATCCTTCGGAGGTCGGCAAAAACATTCAGTACTTC
abundance: -
v_gene: TRBV28
j_gene: TRBJ2-4
d_gene: -

CDR3aa: CASSARTGLGGEQYF
CDR3nt: TGTGCCAGCAGCGCCCGGACGGGACTCGGCGGCGAGCAGTACTTC
abundance: -
v_gene: TRBV11-2
j_gene: TRBJ2-7
d_gene: -

CDR3aa: CSVLASGRPYEQYF
CDR3nt: TGCAGCGTTCTTGCTAGCGGGAGGCCCTACGAGCAGTACTTC
abundance: -
v_gene: TRBV29-1
j_gene: TRBJ2-7
d_gene: TRBD2

CDR3aa: CASSPHFTASGQFF
CDR3nt: TGTGCCAGCAGCCCACACTTCACAGCCTCCGGGCAGTTCTTC
abundance: -
v_gene: TRBV14
j_gene: TRBJ2-1
d_gene: -

CDR3aa: CASSSRTGIAVEAFF
CDR3nt: TGTGCCAGCAGCTCTAGGACAGGGATTGCGGTCGAAGCTTTCTTT
abundance: -
v_gene: TRBV11-2
j_gene: TRBJ1-1
d_gene: TRBD1

CDR3aa: CASSLRAGSTDTQYF
CDR3nt: TGTGCCAGCAGTTTAAGAGCGGGAAGCACAGATACGCAGTATTTT
abundance: -
v_gene: TRBV27
j_gene: TRBJ2-3
d_gene: TRBD2

CDR3aa: CASSPGTGNQPQHF
CDR3nt: TGTGCCAGCAGCCCCGGGACGGGCAATCAGCCCCAGCATTTT
abundance: -
v_gene: TRBV6-5
j_gene: TRBJ1-5
d_gene: -

CDR3aa: CASSEEWGQGYNEQFF
CDR3nt: TGTGCCAGCAGTGAAGAGTGGGGACAGGGTTACAATGAGCAGTTCTTC
abundance: -
v_gene: TRBV6-1
j_gene: TRBJ2-1
d_gene: TRBD1

CDR3aa: CASSLGPERLQYF
CDR3nt: TGTGCCAGCAGCTTAGGCCCTGAAAGGTTACAGTACTTC
abundance: -
v_gene: TRBV7-2
j_gene: TRBJ2-7
d_gene: -

CDR3aa: CSVDGGSEAFF
CDR3nt: TGCAGCGTTGACGGGGGGTCTGAAGCTTTCTTT
abundance: few
v_gene: TRBV29-1
j_gene: TRBJ1-1
d_gene: -

CDR3aa: CASSIEGTDLFVRPQHF
CDR3nt: TGTGCCAGTAGTATAGAGGGGACGGATCTTTTTGTAAGGCCCCAGCATTTT
abundance: -
v_gene: TRBV19
j_gene: TRBJ1-5
d_gene: -

CDR3aa: CASSGSTDTQYF
CDR3nt: TGTGCCAGCAGCGGATCCACAGATACGCAGTATTTT
abundance: -
v_gene: TRBV9
j_gene: TRBJ2-3
d_gene: -

CDR3aa: CASSTLAGVTANTGELFF
CDR3nt: TGTGCCAGTAGTACTCTAGCGGGGGTTACAGCGAACACCGGGGAGCTGTTTTTT
abundance: once
v_gene: TRBV19
j_gene: TRBJ2-2
d_gene: TRBD2

CDR3aa: CASSFRGAGETQYF
CDR3nt: TGTGCCAGCAGCTTTAGGGGGGCTGGAGAGACCCAGTACTTC
abundance: -
v_gene: TRBV7-9
j_gene: TRBJ2-5
d_gene: -

CDR3aa: CSVRRATGGETQYF
CDR3nt: TGCAGCGTTCGAAGGGCCACAGGGGGAGAGACCCAGTACTTC
abundance: few
v_gene: TRBV29-1
j_gene: TRBJ2-5
d_gene: TRBD1

CDR3aa: CASSFGTENTEAFF
CDR3nt: TGTGCCAGCAGCTTTGGGACAGAGAACACTGAAGCTTTCTTT
abundance: -
v_gene: TRBV7-8
j_gene: TRBJ1-1
d_gene: TRBD1

CDR3aa: CASRLDLAPNEQFF
CDR3nt: TGTGCCAGCAGACTCGACCTAGCTCCCAATGAGCAGTTCTTC
abundance: -
v_gene: TRBV27
j_gene: TRBJ2-1
d_gene: -

CDR3aa: CASSVRGGNQPQHF
CDR3nt: TGTGCCAGCAGTGTTCGGGGGGGCAATCAGCCCCAGCATTTT
abundance: -
v_gene: TRBV6-1
j_gene: TRBJ1-5
d_gene: -

CDR3aa: CASSPDRMSFTGELFF
CDR3nt: TGTGCCAGCAGCCCCGACAGGATGAGTTTCACCGGGGAGCTGTTTTTT
abundance: once
v_gene: TRBV7-3
j_gene: TRBJ2-2
d_gene: -

CDR3aa: CASSQGDEQFF
CDR3nt: TGTGCCAGCTCCCAAGGGGATGAGCAGTTCTTC
abundance: once
v_gene: TRBV18
j_gene: TRBJ2-1
d_gene: -

CDR3aa: CASSGLALYNEQFF
CDR3nt: TGCGCCAGCAGCGGACTAGCGCTCTACAATGAGCAGTTCTTC
abundance: -
v_gene: TRBV10-2
j_gene: TRBJ2-1
d_gene: TRBD2

CDR3aa: CASSRGSIGEQYF
CDR3nt: TGTGCCAGTAGTCGTGGCAGCATCGGGGAGCAGTACTTC
abundance: -
v_gene: TRBV19
j_gene: TRBJ2-7
d_gene: -